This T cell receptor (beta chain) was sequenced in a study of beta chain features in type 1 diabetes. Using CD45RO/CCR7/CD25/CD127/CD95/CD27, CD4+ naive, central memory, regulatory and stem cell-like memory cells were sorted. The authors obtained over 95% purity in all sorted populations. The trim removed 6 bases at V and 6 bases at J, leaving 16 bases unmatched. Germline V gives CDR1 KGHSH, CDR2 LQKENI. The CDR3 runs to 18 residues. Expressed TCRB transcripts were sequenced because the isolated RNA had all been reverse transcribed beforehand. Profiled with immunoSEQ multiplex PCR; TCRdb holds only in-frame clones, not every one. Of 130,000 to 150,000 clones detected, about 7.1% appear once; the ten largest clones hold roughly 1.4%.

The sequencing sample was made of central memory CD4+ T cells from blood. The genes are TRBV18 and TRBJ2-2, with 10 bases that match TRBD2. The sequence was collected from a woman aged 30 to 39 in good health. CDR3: CASSSSGSGRKFAGELFF. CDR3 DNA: TGTGCCAGCTCCTCCTCCGGTAGCGGGAGGAAATTTGCCGGGGAGCTGTTTTTT.